The 16 T cell receptor beta chains given below trace back to one sample, sequenced in a study of OX40 agonist ivuxolimab in advanced cancers. This table comes from immunoSEQ multiplex PCR, and its TCRdb copy is limited to in-frame clones, with some not included. This table has about 77,000 clones, 85% appearing once. Sequenced here: CD4+ or CD8+ T cells sorted from blood, sampled in a trial of the OX40 agonist ivuxolimab. These receptors were obtained from an adult with an advanced solid tumor such as melanoma, head and neck, liver or kidney cancer.

The rearrangement links TRBV5-1 to TRBJ2-7, with TRBD2 identical over 8 bases. The CDR3 consists of 14 residues. V shed 1 base and J 7 bases; nucleotides not matched to a gene: 7. CDR1 is SGHRS, CDR2 YFSETQ, per germline. CDR3 loop: CASSLSGGGREQYF. CDR3 bases: TGCGCCAGCAGCTTGTCGGGCGGGGGGCGGGAGCAGTACTTC.

This clone was detected once. The J gene is TRBJ1-3, the V gene TRBV28, with a possible D match to TRBD1 (6 bases). The CDR3 is 12 residues long. CDR1 MDHEN and CDR2 SYDVKM come from the germline V gene. Trimming cost V 6 bases and J 4 bases, with 7 bases left between them. The CDR3 here is CASRGAGNTIYF. The CDR3 nucleotides are TGTGCCAGCAGGGGGGCGGGAAACACCATATATTTT.

The rearrangement joins TRBV12-5 to TRBJ2-2; D gene unclear. Germline-derived CDR1 and CDR2 are LGHNT and FRNRAP. The ends were cut back, 1 base at V and 5 bases at J, with 11 bases in the middle. The CDR3 covers 15 residues. The CDR3 coding sequence is TGTGCTAGTGGTTTGGAGACACCTGGGACCGGGGAGCTGTTTTTT. It yields the protein CASGLETPGTGELFF.

In this sample, this clone turned up a few times. The chain links TRBV4-1 to TRBJ1-6; maybe TRBD1 (6 bases). The germline CDR1 and CDR2 sequences are MGHRA and YSYEKL. This CDR3 is 14 amino acids long. V dropped 4 bases and J dropped 8 bases, with 12 bases sitting between them. The CDR3 sequence is CASSPRTEDSPLHF. CDR3 in DNA: TGCGCCAGCAGCCCGCGGACAGAGGATTCACCCCTCCACTTT.

The V call is TRBV6-5, the J call TRBJ1-1; D is unresolved. Germline V gives CDR1 MNHEY, CDR2 SVGAGI. The V end was cut by 0 bases, the J end by 1 base, with 9 bases between. The CDR3 loop spans 15 amino acids. The CDR3 loop is CASSYSGRANTEAFF. CDR3 DNA: TGTGCCAGCAGTTACTCGGGGAGGGCGAACACTGAAGCTTTCTTT.

This clone turned up a few times. The rearrangement joins TRBV5-6 to TRBJ1-6; 7 nucleotides align to TRBD1. The trim removed 0 bases at V and 3 bases at J, leaving 3 bases unmatched. This CDR3 comprises 16 residues. The V gene's germline CDR1 is SGHDT and CDR2 YYEEEE. In DNA form, the CDR3 reads TGTGCCAGCAGCTTGGGACAGGGCTACTATAATTCACCCCTCCACTTT. Translated: CASSLGQGYYNSPLHF.

The rearrangement uses TRBV4-3 and TRBJ2-7, with D perhaps assigned TRBD1 or TRBD2 (6 bases each). Trimming stripped 4 bases from V and 0 bases from J, with 13 bases between. The CDR3 runs to 15 residues. Germline V gives CDR1 LGHNA, CDR2 YSLEER. For the CDR3, the DNA is TGCGCCAGCAGCCGTGGACGGGGGCTCTCCTACGAGCAGTACTTC. It translates to CASSRGRGLSYEQYF.

The chain recombines TRBV7-8 with TRBJ2-5; D tentatively reads TRBD1 or TRBD2 (6 bases each). The V end was cut by 4 bases, the J end by 5 bases, with 26 bases between. The germline V gene has CDR1 SGHVS and CDR2 FQNEAQ. This CDR3 is 18 amino acids long. CDR3 DNA sequence: TGTGCCAGCAGCTCGCCCGACAGAGCCTATAGAGGGGGGGAGACCCAGTACTTC. Protein: CASSSPDRAYRGGETQYF.

The chain has TRBV6-1 and TRBJ2-4; 11 nucleotides agree with TRBD2. With V trimmed by 4 bases and J by 6 bases, 5 bases remained unmatched. There are 15 residues in the CDR3. The V gene's germline CDR1 is MNHNS and CDR2 SASEGT. This chain's CDR3 is CASSGLAGGRNIQYF. The DNA of the CDR3 is TGTGCCAGCAGTGGTCTAGCGGGGGGCCGAAACATTCAGTACTTC.

The gene calls are TRBV19 and TRBJ1-1, with 9 bases identical to TRBD1. CDR3 length: 15 amino acids. After removal of 6 bases from V and 1 base from J, the junction contained 6 bases not matched to a gene. CDR1 LNHDA and CDR2 SQIVND come from the germline V gene (reference sequence). The CDR3 nucleotides are TGTGCCAGTAGCAGAAGGACAGGGGAGAACACTGAAGCTTTCTTT. This codes for CASSRRTGENTEAFF.

V usage is TRBV19 and J usage is TRBJ2-3, with 14 bases matching TRBD2. CDR1 is LNHDA and CDR2 is SQIVND in the germline V gene (reference sequence). V shed 5 bases, J shed 7 bases, and the junction held 14 bases outside the gene matches. The CDR3 runs to 18 residues. The CDR3 nucleotides are TGTGCCAGTAGTCCGGGACTAGCGGGGGCCCCCGCAACAAATACGCAGTATTTT. Translating gives CASSPGLAGAPATNTQYF.

The chain uses TRBV14 and TRBJ2-2; 7 bases match TRBD2. Trimming cost V 5 bases and J 4 bases; bases outside gene matches: 7. Germline CDR1 is SGHDN and CDR2 is FVKESK. The CDR3 is made up of 15 amino acids. The CDR3 DNA reads as TGTGCCAGCAGCGCGAGCGGGGTGAGCACCGGGGAGCTGTTTTTT. Its protein product is CASSASGVSTGELFF.

The rearrangement joins TRBV4-3 to TRBJ1-3; no definite D call. This CDR3 comprises 17 residues. Per germline, CDR1 LGHNA and CDR2 YSLEER. The germline V and J ends were trimmed by 4 bases and 4 bases, with 20 bases remaining between them. The CDR3 reads CASSPEVQTARGNTIYF. The CDR3 region has the DNA TGCGCCAGCAGCCCCGAGGTACAGACGGCGAGGGGAAACACCATATATTTT.

The J gene is TRBJ2-7, the V gene TRBV6-1; 8 nucleotides align to TRBD1. Per the germline V gene, CDR1 is MNHNS and CDR2 is SASEGT. The trim removed 4 bases at V and 1 base at J, leaving 9 bases unmatched. The CDR3 runs 16 residues. The CDR3 region is CASSGRQGKRSYEQYF. In DNA form, the CDR3 reads TGTGCCAGCAGTGGAAGACAGGGGAAGCGGTCCTACGAGCAGTACTTC.

The CDR3 sequence: CASSPGGAGRAKNIQYF. CDR3 nucleotides: TGTGCCAGCAGCCCCGGAGGAGCAGGGAGAGCCAAAAACATTCAGTACTTC. This chain connects TRBV11-2 to TRBJ2-4; D is perhaps TRBD1 or TRBD2 (5 bases each). The V end lost 5 bases, the J end lost 0 bases, and 17 bases lay between the germline ends. The CDR3 loop spans 17 amino acids. CDR1 and CDR2 (germline): SGHAT, FQNNGV.

The J gene is TRBJ2-7, the V gene TRBV19; D gene uncertain. The CDR3 totals 14 residues. V gave up 1 base and J gave up 5 bases, with 12 bases separating them. The germline V gene has CDR1 LNHDA and CDR2 SQIVND (reference sequence). DNA for the CDR3: TGTGCCAGTAGTATAGGCAACCGTTGGAACGAGCAGTACTTC. Translated: CASSIGNRWNEQYF.